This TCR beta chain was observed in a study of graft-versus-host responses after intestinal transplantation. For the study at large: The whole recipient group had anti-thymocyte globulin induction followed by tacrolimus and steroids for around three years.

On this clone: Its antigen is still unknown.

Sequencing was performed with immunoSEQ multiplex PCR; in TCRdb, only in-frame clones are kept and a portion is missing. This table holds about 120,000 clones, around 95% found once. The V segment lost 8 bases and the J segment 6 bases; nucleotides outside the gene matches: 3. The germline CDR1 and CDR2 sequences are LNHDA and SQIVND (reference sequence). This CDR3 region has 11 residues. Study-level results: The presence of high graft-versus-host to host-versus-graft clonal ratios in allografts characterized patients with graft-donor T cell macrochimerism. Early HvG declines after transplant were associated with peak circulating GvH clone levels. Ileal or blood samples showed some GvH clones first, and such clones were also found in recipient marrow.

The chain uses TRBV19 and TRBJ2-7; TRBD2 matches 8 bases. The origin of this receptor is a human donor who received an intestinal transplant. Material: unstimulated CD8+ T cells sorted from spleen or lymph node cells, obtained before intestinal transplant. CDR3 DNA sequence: TGTGCCAGTGGAGCGGGAGTCGAGCAGTACTTC. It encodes CASGAGVEQYF.